These 30 T cell receptor beta chains were sequenced from one sample in a study of neoadjuvant anti-PD-1 for oral cavity cancer. Sequencing used immunoSEQ multiplex PCR; TCRdb keeps in-frame clones, though not all of them. The table shows roughly 18,000 clones, with about 65% occurring only once. The input for sequencing was PBMCs, taken before nivolumab (anti-PD-1) treatment. The receptors come from a person aged 35 to 85 with oral cavity squamous cell carcinoma.

V gene TRBV9 combines with J gene TRBJ2-7, with D possibly TRBD1 on 6 matching bases. Germline lookup yields CDR1 SGDLS and CDR2 YYNGEE. This CDR3 contains 14 residues. The germline V and J ends were trimmed by 4 bases and 5 bases, with 16 bases remaining between them. The CDR3 spells CASSLTGFKDEQYF. DNA of the CDR3: TGTGCCAGCAGCCTCACAGGGTTTAAGGACGAGCAGTACTTC. Together with reference TRBV9 and TRBJ2-7, the CDR3 gives the full variable domain: DSGVTQTPKHLITATGQRVTLRCSPRSGDLSVYWYQQSLDQGLQFLIQYYNGEERAKGNILERFSAQQFPDLHSELNLSSLELGDSALYFCASSLTGFKDEQYFGPGTRLTVT.

The V gene is TRBV11-2, the J gene TRBJ2-7; D not certain. The CDR3 has 15 residues. Germline values: CDR1 SGHAT, CDR2 FQNNGV. With 1 base removed from V and 2 bases from J, the gap between germline ends came to 12 bases. The CDR3 DNA reads TGTGCCAGCAGCTTAGGGGCGGACGTGGCCTACGAGCAGTACTTC. It codes for CASSLGADVAYEQYF.

The V call is TRBV10-2, the J call TRBJ2-1; D not resolved. Per the germline V gene, CDR1 is WSHSY and CDR2 is SAAADI. Deletions cut 6 bases from V and 9 bases from J, with 15 bases between. This CDR3 is 13 amino acids long. CDR3 sequence: CASSVNRATEQFF. The CDR3 bases are TGCGCCAGCAGCGTCAACCGGGCGACTGAGCAGTTCTTC.

V usage is TRBV29-1 and J usage is TRBJ2-3; 14 bases agree with TRBD2. The CDR3 extends over 17 amino acids. Germline V gene data show CDR1 as SQVTM and CDR2 as ANQGSEA. V lost 3 bases, J lost 10 bases, and 15 bases stayed unmatched. The CDR3 nucleotides are TGCAGCGTTGAGGGTGGGGGACTAGCGGGAGTGGGTAGTGCGCAGTATTTT. Translation: CSVEGGGLAGVGSAQYF.

This clone was observed a handful of times. This chain joins TRBV10-1 and TRBJ2-2; tentatively, D is TRBD2 (5 bases). Trimming stripped 2 bases from V and 1 base from J, with 5 bases between. In germline, CDR1 is WNHNN, CDR2 SYGVQD (reference sequence). The CDR3 has 14 residues. CDR3 loop: CASSEAGNTGELFF. In nucleotides, the CDR3 is TGCGCCAGCAGTGAGGCGGGGAACACCGGGGAGCTGTTTTTT.

This sequence joins TRBV25-1 and TRBJ1-1; D is ambiguous. V lost 6 bases to trimming and J lost 2 bases, with 4 bases between them. The V gene's germline CDR1 is MGHDK and CDR2 SYGVNS. The CDR3 is 11 residues long. CDR3 region: CASSSNTEAFF. The CDR3 nucleotides are TGTGCCAGCAGCTCCAACACTGAAGCTTTCTTT.

This clone has a handful of counts. V usage is TRBV19 and J usage is TRBJ1-4, with D maybe TRBD1 (6 bases). The germline gives CDR1 LNHDA, CDR2 SQIVND (reference sequence). The CDR3 contains 15 residues. V was trimmed by 8 bases and J by 3 bases, leaving 16 bases between them. The CDR3 protein is CASSTSGGPNEKLFF. The CDR3 DNA reads as TGTGCCAGTTCCACCTCGGGGGGGCCTAATGAAAAACTGTTTTTT. The variable domain in full, completed from reference TRBV19 and TRBJ1-4, reads DGGITQSPKYLFRKEGQNVTLSCEQNLNHDAMYWYRQDPGQGLRLIYYSQIVNDFQKGDIAEGYSVSREKKESFPLTVTSAQKNPTAFYLCASSTSGGPNEKLFFGSGTQLSVL.

The chain uses TRBV6-6 and TRBJ1-5, with D unclear. V dropped 2 bases and J dropped 5 bases, with 7 bases sitting between them. Looked up from germline, CDR1 is MNHNY and CDR2 is SVGAGI (reference sequence). The CDR3 is 13 amino acids. The CDR3 DNA reads TGTGCCAGCAGTTACGGGCCGGATCAGCCCCAGCATTTT. It codes for CASSYGPDQPQHF.

The chain carries TRBV6-1 and TRBJ2-1; the D gene is possibly TRBD2 (5 bases). Trimming stripped 4 bases from V and 7 bases from J, with 17 bases between. CDR3 length: 15 residues. CDR1 is MNHNS, CDR2 SASEGT, per germline. CDR3 nucleotides: TGTGCCAGCAGTGGCGGGTGGGCGGAGGCGAATGAGCAGTTCTTC. This translates into CASSGGWAEANEQFF.

There are a few counts of this clone. The chain combines TRBV21-1 with TRBJ2-5. TRBV21-1 is annotated as a pseudogene. This CDR3 region has 16 residues. CDR3 sequence (DNA): TGTGCCAGCAGCAAAGTAGGGCCTCTCCTCGGGGAGACCCAGTACTTC. Translated, it gives CASSKVGPLLGETQYF.

V is TRBV11-2 and J is TRBJ2-7; D could derive from TRBD1 or TRBD2 (5 bases each). The CDR3 extends over 13 amino acids. V lost 3 bases and J 6 bases, leaving 12 bases between the germline ends. Germline-derived CDR1 and CDR2 are SGHAT and FQNNGV. CDR3 coding DNA: TGTGCCAGCAGCTTGGGGCTAGCCTCCGAGCAGTACTTC. Translated, it gives CASSLGLASEQYF.

The chain links TRBV10-2 to TRBJ1-1; D ambiguous. Germline CDR1 reads WSHSY; CDR2 reads SAAADI. The CDR3 length is 13 residues. The germline V and J ends were trimmed by 3 bases and 5 bases, with 10 bases remaining between them. This CDR3 reads CASSEKRQTEAFF. The CDR3 nucleotides read TGCGCCAGCAGTGAAAAAAGACAAACTGAAGCTTTCTTT.

This clone has only a few counts. V usage is TRBV30 and J usage is TRBJ1-2, with a tentative D call TRBD1 (6 bases). V shed 5 bases and J shed 5 bases, with 9 bases lying between them. Germline loops: CDR1 GTSNPN, CDR2 SVGIG (reference sequence). This CDR3 has 11 residues. The CDR3 loop reads CAWGGQYGYTF. Written as DNA, the CDR3 is TGTGCCTGGGGCGGACAGTATGGCTACACCTTC.

The chain uses TRBV10-2 and TRBJ2-1; 14 nucleotides align to TRBD2. The J segment lost 6 bases and the V segment lost 2 bases, leaving 0 bases of the junction unmatched. Germline CDR1 reads WSHSY; CDR2 reads SAAADI. The CDR3 has 15 residues. CDR3 coding DNA: TGCGCCAGCAGTGAGGGGACTAGCGGGAGCAATGAGCAGTTCTTC. It translates to CASSEGTSGSNEQFF.

This clone occurred a few times. The genes are TRBV6-1 and TRBJ1-2; TRBD1 agrees at 10 bases. V shed 6 bases, J shed 8 bases, and the junction held 9 bases outside the gene matches. Germline V gene data show CDR1 as MNHNS and CDR2 as SASEGT. CDR3 length equals 14 residues. The CDR3: CASRSGTGAKGYTF. DNA of the CDR3: TGTGCCAGCAGGTCAGGGACAGGGGCCAAGGGCTACACCTTC.

This chain joins TRBV2 and TRBJ2-1, with D possibly being TRBD2 (5 bases). Deletions cut 6 bases from V and 4 bases from J, with 10 bases between. Germline CDR1 SNHLY, CDR2 FYNNEI. The length of the CDR3 is 13 residues. The CDR3 nucleotides are TGTGCCAGCAGAACTAGTGCTTACAATGAGCAGTTCTTC. Its protein is CASRTSAYNEQFF. Together with reference TRBV2 and TRBJ2-1, the CDR3 gives the full variable domain: EPEVTQTPSHQVTQMGQEVILRCVPISNHLYFYWYRQILGQKVEFLVSFYNNEISEKSEIFDDQFSVERPDGSNFTLKIRSTKLEDSAMYFCASRTSAYNEQFFGPGTRLTVL.

The CDR3 coding sequence is TGTGCCAGCAGTTTTTTCGGGGGTTCGGGCACCGGGGAGCTGTTTTTT. This gives the protein CASSFFGGSGTGELFF. The chain couples TRBV27 to TRBJ2-2, with TRBD2 as a possible D gene (6 bases). This CDR3 contains 16 residues. V was pared by 3 bases and J by 4 bases, with 15 bases between. CDR1 MNHEY and CDR2 SMNVEV come from the germline V gene (reference sequence).

The chain combines TRBV6-1 with TRBJ2-7, with 9 nucleotides matching TRBD2. This CDR3 region has 14 residues. Germline assignment: CDR1 MNHNS and CDR2 SASEGT. V dropped 7 bases and J dropped 2; count of bases not matched to a gene: 6. CDR3 coding DNA: TGTGCCAGCAACTACGCGGGAGGGCCCTACGAGCAGTACTTC. Amino acids: CASNYAGGPYEQYF.

The chain carries TRBV10-3 and TRBJ1-1, with 7 bases aligning to TRBD1. Trimming removed 4 bases from V and 6 bases from J; junction bases left unmatched: 5. This CDR3 is built from 13 residues. CDR1 and CDR2 from the germline V gene are ENHRY and SYGVKD. CDR3 in amino acids: CAISGQGGAEAFF. In DNA form, the CDR3 reads TGTGCCATCAGTGGGCAGGGGGGGGCTGAAGCTTTCTTT.

As for this clone: A read error may account for a junction end that differs from germline. The rearrangement joins TRBV6-1 to TRBJ1-5; 9 bases align to TRBD1. The CDR3 covers 15 residues. The V gene's germline CDR1 is MNHNS and CDR2 SASEGT. This CDR3 reads CASSESGQGNQPQHF. DNA of the CDR3: TGTGCCAGCAGTGAATCGGGACAGGGCAACCAGCCCCAGCATTTT.

This clone was seen a few times. This chain joins TRBV29-1 and TRBJ2-1, with 7 bases matching TRBD2. The CDR3 has 13 amino acids. J gave up 9 bases and V 1 base, and 6 bases lay outside the gene matches. Germline V gene sequence: CDR1 SQVTM, CDR2 ANQGSEA. The CDR3 spells CSVEGTSTSEQFF. CDR3 coding DNA: TGCAGCGTTGAAGGGACTAGTACTTCTGAGCAGTTCTTC.

The V gene is TRBV27, the J gene TRBJ2-1, with unresolved D. V was shortened by 5 bases and J by 5 bases, with 16 bases between the two germline ends. The CDR3 runs 15 residues. The germline gives CDR1 MNHEY, CDR2 SMNVEV (reference sequence). The CDR3 nucleotides read TGTGCCAGCAGTCCTTACGAAGCTCCTAACAATGAGCAGTTCTTC. Encoded protein: CASSPYEAPNNEQFF.

The chain couples TRBV6-6 to TRBJ1-5, with D perhaps matching TRBD1 (5 bases). The length of the CDR3 is 15 residues. The germline V gene encodes CDR1 MNHNY and CDR2 SVGAGI (reference sequence). The V end was cut by 6 bases, the J end by 1 base, with 13 bases between. Here the CDR3 reads CASRGGEESNQPQHF. CDR3 in DNA: TGTGCCAGCAGGGGGGGGGAGGAGAGCAATCAGCCCCAGCATTTT.

The chain combines TRBV14 with TRBJ2-1, with D unresolved. The V gene lost 4 bases and the J gene lost 3 bases, with 10 bases spanning the gap. CDR1 is SGHDN, CDR2 FVKESK, per germline. The CDR3 runs 14 residues. In DNA form, the CDR3 reads TGTGCCAGCAGCCCTCAGCACTACTACAATGAGCAGTTCTTC. Its translation: CASSPQHYYNEQFF.

The rearrangement links TRBV9 to TRBJ2-1, with D possibly matching TRBD1 (5 bases). Trimming shortened V by 3 bases and J by 8 bases, and 15 bases separated the two germline ends. This CDR3 contains 14 residues. CDR1 is SGDLS, CDR2 YYNGEE, per germline. For the CDR3, the DNA is TGTGCCAGCAGCGGTGGACACTCCACGGATGAGCAGTTCTTC. Residues: CASSGGHSTDEQFF. The full variable domain, with the rest looked up from reference TRBV9 and TRBJ2-1, is DSGVTQTPKHLITATGQRVTLRCSPRSGDLSVYWYQQSLDQGLQFLIQYYNGEERAKGNILERFSAQQFPDLHSELNLSSLELGDSALYFCASSGGHSTDEQFFGPGTRLTVL.

The V gene is TRBV2, the J gene TRBJ2-3, with unresolved D. Germline lookup yields CDR1 SNHLY and CDR2 FYNNEI. This CDR3 spans 16 amino acids. Trimming removed 1 base at V and 0 bases at J, with 11 bases between. The CDR3 loop is CASSEGGTRSTDTQYF. The CDR3 DNA follows: TGTGCCAGCAGTGAAGGGGGAACCCGTAGCACAGATACGCAGTATTTT.

The rearrangement uses TRBV6-1 and TRBJ1-1, with D perhaps TRBD1 (6 bases). V lost 4 bases and J 1 base, leaving 7 bases between the germline ends. Germline CDR1 and CDR2: MNHNS and SASEGT. This CDR3 region has 13 residues. CDR3 nucleotides: TGTGCCAGCAGTGGGACAGAGAACACTGAAGCTTTCTTT. Translated, it gives CASSGTENTEAFF.

This chain links TRBV5-1 with TRBJ2-3, with TRBD2 as a possible D gene (5 bases). The CDR3 has 14 amino acids. Trimming shortened V by 4 bases and J by 1 base, and 10 bases separated the two germline ends. Germline V CDR1 and CDR2: SGHRS, YFSETQ. CDR3 protein: CASSPVGGTDTQYF. In nucleotides, the CDR3 is TGCGCCAGCAGCCCCGTGGGAGGCACAGATACGCAGTATTTT.

The V and J genes are TRBV11-2 and TRBJ2-5; TRBD2 is a possible D gene (6 bases). V lost 5 bases and J lost 3, with 13 bases in between. CDR1 and CDR2 (germline): SGHAT, FQNNGV. This CDR3 spans 14 amino acids. The CDR3 DNA is TGTGCCAGCAGCGCCACGTGGGGGGAAGAGACCCAGTACTTC. As protein: CASSATWGEETQYF.

V gene TRBV15 combines with J gene TRBJ2-3, with D perhaps matching TRBD2 (6 bases). The CDR3 covers 15 residues. The germline gives CDR1 LNHNV, CDR2 YYDKDF (reference sequence). V lost 0 bases to trimming and J lost 2 bases, with 9 bases between them. The CDR3 region is CATSRDSGHTDTQYF. In DNA, the CDR3 is TGTGCCACCAGCAGAGATAGCGGACACACAGATACGCAGTATTTT.